This passage covers 30 T cell receptor beta chains from one sample sequenced in a study of blood T cell repertoires in COVID-19. Repertoires were generated with immunoSEQ multiplex PCR, while TCRdb's copy carries only in-frame clones and drops some. The sample holds around 140,000 clones, approximately 84% seen once. Sample: peripheral blood. These receptors came from a human donor with acute or convalescent COVID-19. The donor label of this sample is uncertain.

This clone appeared a single time. The J gene is TRBJ1-4, the V gene TRBV27; no clear D gene. Germline V gene lookup returns CDR1 MNHEY and CDR2 SMNVEV (reference sequence). The CDR3 loop spans 13 amino acids. V dropped 8 bases and J dropped 6 bases, with 13 bases sitting between them. CDR3 sequence (DNA): TGTGCCAGCCGGGAGTCGGCAGATGAAAAACTGTTTTTT. It codes for CASRESADEKLFF.

V gene TRBV2 combines with J gene TRBJ2-3, with 9 bases that match TRBD2. V shed 7 bases and J 3 bases; nucleotides not matched to a gene: 17. CDR1 is SNHLY, CDR2 FYNNEI, per germline. There are 18 residues in the CDR3. The CDR3 DNA is TGTGCCAGCACCTTCACGTTCAGCGGGGGGCCAACGACAGATACGCAGTATTTT. Protein: CASTFTFSGGPTTDTQYF.

V and J are TRBV29-1 and TRBJ1-2, with 7 bases aligning to TRBD1. This CDR3 comprises 14 residues. The germline V gene encodes CDR1 SQVTM and CDR2 ANQGSEA. V trimming: 3 bases; J trimming: 5 bases; junction bases outside the gene matches: 9. The CDR3 DNA is TGCAGCGTTGACGGACAGGCCCGGATGTATGGCTACACCTTC. Translation: CSVDGQARMYGYTF.

The chain combines TRBV28 with TRBJ1-5; D uncertain. CDR3 size: 12 residues. CDR1 is MDHEN, CDR2 SYDVKM, per germline. V was clipped by 7 bases and J by 4 bases, with 8 bases between them. In nucleotides, the CDR3 is TGTGCCAGCACCCCGGGGAATCAGCCCCAGCATTTT. This gives the protein CASTPGNQPQHF.

This chain uses TRBV28 with TRBJ1-1; weak D call: TRBD1 (5 bases). The CDR3 contains 15 residues. Germline V CDR1 and CDR2: MDHEN, SYDVKM. Trimming left V 7 bases short and J 3 bases short, with 18 bases between. The CDR3 DNA reads as TGTGCCAGCAATCCAGGAGGGAAGGGGTACACTGAAGCTTTCTTT. Its protein product is CASNPGGKGYTEAFF.

The gene calls are TRBV7-2 and TRBJ1-1; tentative D call: TRBD1 (5 bases). CDR1 and CDR2 (germline): SGHTA, FQGNSA. Trimming cost V 5 bases and J 5 bases, with 15 bases left between them. This CDR3 region has 14 residues. This CDR3 reads CASSPPGGKTEAFF. Written as DNA, the CDR3 is TGTGCCAGCAGCCCGCCGGGGGGTAAGACTGAAGCTTTCTTT.

The chain is built from TRBV10-3 and TRBJ2-7; 9 bases are shared with TRBD1. The CDR3 is 13 residues long. V gave up 6 bases and J gave up 5 bases; unmatched junction bases: 5. Germline V gene sequence: CDR1 ENHRY, CDR2 SYGVKD. CDR3: CAIRQGARDEQYV. The CDR3 nucleotides are TGTGCCATCAGACAGGGGGCAAGGGACGAGCAGTACGTC.

The rearrangement links TRBV27 to TRBJ2-2; 8 bases are a match to TRBD2. J was trimmed by 5 bases and V by 0 bases; bases with no gene match: 8. The germline CDR1 and CDR2 sequences are MNHEY and SMNVEV (reference sequence). There are 17 residues in the CDR3. CDR3 in amino acids: CASSLSWGGGKTGELFF. The CDR3 bases are TGTGCCAGCAGTTTATCGTGGGGCGGGGGGAAGACCGGGGAGCTGTTTTTT.

DNA of the CDR3: TGTGCCAGCAGTGTTCGCGGGAGGGGGAATGAGCAGTTCTTC. Translating gives CASSVRGRGNEQFF. The chain uses TRBV6-4 and TRBJ2-1, with TRBD2 matching over 9 bases. Germline values: CDR1 MRHNA, CDR2 SNTAGT. Unmatched junction bases numbered 5, after V lost 4 bases and J lost 7 bases. The CDR3 loop spans 14 amino acids.

J is TRBJ1-5 and V is TRBV29-1; D unresolved. V gave up 6 bases and J gave up 3 bases, with 12 bases separating them. Germline CDR1 SQVTM, CDR2 ANQGSEA. This CDR3 contains 13 residues. The CDR3, as DNA: TGCAGCGTCCTTGACAATAACAATCAGCCCCAGCATTTT. Its protein product is CSVLDNNNQPQHF.

The CDR3 is CASSQSQGSGELFF. The CDR3 DNA sequence: TGTGCCAGCAGCCAGAGCCAGGGGTCTGGAGAGCTGTTTTTT. The V and J genes are TRBV7-2 and TRBJ2-2; possibly TRBD1 for D (6 bases). CDR1 and CDR2 from the germline V gene are SGHTA and FQGNSA. The V end lost 5 bases, the J end lost 11 bases, and 18 bases lay between the germline ends. The CDR3 covers 14 residues. The full variable domain, its missing parts supplied by reference TRBV7-2 and TRBJ2-2, is GAGVSQSPSNKVTEKGKDVELRCDPISGHTALYWYRQSLGQGLEFLIYFQGNSAPDKSGLPSDRFSAERTGGSVSTLTIQRTQQEDSAVYLCASSQSQGSGELFFGEGSRLTVL.

This chain joins TRBV6-2 or TRBV6-3 and TRBJ2-7; possible D gene TRBD1, 6 bases. The CDR3 extends over 14 amino acids. CDR1 is MNHEY and CDR2 is SVGEGT in the germline V gene. DNA for the CDR3: TGTGCCAGCAGTAACTCGTTAGGGGGCTACGAGCAGTACGTC. Translation gives CASSNSLGGYEQYV.

V usage is TRBV28 and J usage is TRBJ1-1; no clear D gene. The CDR3 has 15 amino acids. Germline values: CDR1 MDHEN, CDR2 SYDVKM. Trimming removed 2 bases at V and 1 base at J, with 11 bases between. CDR3 DNA: TGTGCCAGCAGTTTAGTCGACTCCCGGAACACTGAAGCTTTCTTT. It encodes CASSLVDSRNTEAFF.

This chain links TRBV7-2 with TRBJ2-1; TRBD2 matches at 11 bases. Germline assignment: CDR1 SGHTA and CDR2 FQGNSA. CDR3 length equals 16 residues. Trimming removed 1 base from V and 8 bases from J; junction bases left unmatched: 7. The CDR3 nucleotides are TGTGCCAGCAGCTTAGAGCTAGCGGGAGGTCGGGATGAGCAGTTCTTC. Its translation: CASSLELAGGRDEQFF.

CDR3 DNA: TGTGCCATCAGCAGACTAGCGGGGGGGGAGACCCAGTACTTC. Residues: CAISRLAGGETQYF. The V and J genes are TRBV10-3 and TRBJ2-5; 14 bases match TRBD2. The CDR3 sequence is 14 residues long. Trimming removed 6 bases from V and 5 bases from J; junction bases left unmatched: 2. The V gene's germline CDR1 is ENHRY and CDR2 SYGVKD.

The chain joins TRBV7-2 to TRBJ1-6; possible D gene TRBD1, 6 bases. Germline loops: CDR1 SGHTA, CDR2 FQGNSA. V was shortened by 2 bases and J by 6 bases, with 11 bases between the two germline ends. The CDR3 length is 15 residues. The CDR3 is CASSLKGVRNSPLHF. As DNA, the CDR3 is TGTGCCAGCAGCTTAAAGGGGGTCCGTAATTCACCCCTCCACTTT.

This clone appeared a few times. The rearrangement uses TRBV13 and TRBJ2-5; the D gene is possibly TRBD2 (5 bases). Deletions cut 5 bases from V and 7 bases from J, with 17 bases between. The length of the CDR3 is 14 residues. The germline gives CDR1 PRHDT, CDR2 FYEKMQ (reference sequence). The CDR3 DNA sequence: TGTGCCAGCAGCCCCGCCCCCGAACGGGGGACCCAGTACTTC. Its translation: CASSPAPERGTQYF.

V gene TRBV9 combines with J gene TRBJ2-1, with D uncertain. This CDR3 is built from 14 residues. Trimming pared 0 bases from V and 0 bases from J, leaving 4 bases between. The V gene's germline CDR1 is SGDLS and CDR2 YYNGEE. CDR3 in amino acids: CASSVDGSYNEQFF. CDR3 in DNA: TGTGCCAGCAGCGTAGACGGCTCCTACAATGAGCAGTTCTTC.

The gene calls are TRBV10-3 and TRBJ2-1, with TRBD1 matching over 9 bases. This CDR3 comprises 13 residues. Germline V gene data show CDR1 as ENHRY and CDR2 as SYGVKD. The V and J ends lost 10 bases and 6 bases, in that order; junction bases with no gene match: 7. The CDR3, as DNA: TGTGCCACATTCGGACAGGGGAGCAATGAGCAGTTCTTC. Translated: CATFGQGSNEQFF.

J is TRBJ1-2 and V is TRBV7-8, with 7 bases fitting TRBD1. Germline trimming cut 0 bases from V and 7 bases from J; bases unmatched to any gene: 2. There are 13 residues in the CDR3. Per the germline V gene, CDR1 is SGHVS and CDR2 is FQNEAQ. CDR3 protein: CASSLAGGFGYTF. The CDR3 region has the DNA TGTGCCAGCAGCTTAGCAGGGGGCTTTGGCTACACCTTC.

The gene calls are TRBV18 and TRBJ1-2; 12 positions agree with TRBD1. Germline CDR1 is KGHSH and CDR2 is LQKENI. V dropped 5 bases and J dropped 1; count of bases not matched to a gene: 8. The CDR3 is 17 amino acids. The CDR3 coding sequence is TGTGCCAGCTCATCCGGGACAGGGGGCGCCCGTAACTATGGCTACACCTTC. Protein sequence: CASSSGTGGARNYGYTF.

This chain connects TRBV5-4 to TRBJ1-2; 10 bases line up with TRBD1. Trimming at V came to 4 bases and at J to 8 bases, leaving 5 bases not matched to a gene. Germline V lookup: CDR1 SGHNT, CDR2 YYREEE (reference sequence). The CDR3 covers 13 residues. In DNA form, the CDR3 reads TGTGCCAGCAGCCCTTGGACAGGGGGAGGCTACACCTTC. Its protein is CASSPWTGGGYTF.

The rearrangement links TRBV24-1 to TRBJ2-1, with no clear D. V was trimmed by 9 bases and J by 3 bases, leaving 11 bases between them. CDR3 length: 13 residues. Germline loops: CDR1 KGHDR, CDR2 SFDVKD. In nucleotides, the CDR3 is TGTGCCACCGGCAGCCACTACTACAATGAGCAGTTCTTC. It is translated as CATGSHYYNEQFF.

The V call is TRBV7-2, the J call TRBJ2-7, with 9 positions matching TRBD1. Germline V gene lookup returns CDR1 SGHTA and CDR2 FQGNSA. V shed 3 bases and J 8 bases; nucleotides not matched to a gene: 5. This CDR3 comprises 13 residues. The CDR3 bases are TGTGCCAGCAGCTTGGGACAGGGTTATAAGCAGTACTTC. Its protein is CASSLGQGYKQYF. Full variable domain (rest looked up from reference TRBV7-2 and TRBJ2-7): GAGVSQSPSNKVTEKGKDVELRCDPISGHTALYWYRQSLGQGLEFLIYFQGNSAPDKSGLPSDRFSAERTGGSVSTLTIQRTQQEDSAVYLCASSLGQGYKQYFGPGTRLTVT.

The chain carries TRBV7-2 and TRBJ1-2; D is perhaps TRBD1 (6 bases). The CDR3 has 14 amino acids. CDR1 SGHTA and CDR2 FQGNSA come from the germline V gene. V dropped 5 bases and J dropped 1 base, with 11 bases sitting between them. The CDR3 DNA reads TGTGCCAGCAGCCCTACACAGGGTAACTATGGCTACACCTTC. Translated, it gives CASSPTQGNYGYTF.

The chain links TRBV19 to TRBJ2-7; TRBD1 matches 8 bases. CDR1 is LNHDA and CDR2 is SQIVND in the germline V gene (reference sequence). This CDR3 is built from 13 residues. Trimming removed 5 bases from V and 4 bases from J; junction bases left unmatched: 4. DNA of the CDR3: TGTGCCAGTAGTTCCGGGACAGGTTACGAGCAGTACTTC. Its translation: CASSSGTGYEQYF.

The chain has TRBV5-5 and TRBJ1-1; 7 nucleotides line up with TRBD1. Germline assignment: CDR1 SGHKS and CDR2 YYEKEE (reference sequence). The CDR3 loop spans 14 amino acids. V gave up 2 bases and J gave up 7 bases; unmatched junction bases: 8. This CDR3 is CASSLGPQGNEAFF. CDR3 nucleotide sequence: TGTGCCAGCAGCTTAGGCCCACAGGGGAATGAAGCTTTCTTT.

The V call is TRBV5-1, the J call TRBJ1-1; D perhaps matches TRBD1 (5 bases). The CDR3 contains 15 residues. Germline V gene sequence: CDR1 SGHRS, CDR2 YFSETQ. V lost 0 bases to trimming and J lost 1 base, with 10 bases between them. CDR3 region: CASSLGQTKNTEAFF. As DNA, the CDR3 is TGCGCCAGCAGCTTGGGACAGACAAAGAACACTGAAGCTTTCTTT.

The chain couples TRBV4-3 to TRBJ2-1; 14 bases are a match to TRBD2. Germline CDR1 and CDR2: LGHNA and YSLEER. This CDR3 spans 15 amino acids. V lost 4 bases and J lost 8; bases outside the gene matches: 4. This chain's CDR3 is CASSRGLAGVYEQFF. In DNA form, the CDR3 reads TGCGCCAGCAGCCGGGGACTAGCGGGAGTGTATGAGCAGTTCTTC.

The chain links TRBV18 to TRBJ2-1, with 7 bases fitting TRBD2. The CDR3 is made up of 15 amino acids. V lost 1 base, J lost 7 bases, and 7 bases stayed unmatched. Germline loops: CDR1 KGHSH, CDR2 LQKENI. The CDR3: CASSPRDYITNEQFF. The DNA of the CDR3 is TGTGCCAGCTCACCACGGGACTACATTACTAATGAGCAGTTCTTC.